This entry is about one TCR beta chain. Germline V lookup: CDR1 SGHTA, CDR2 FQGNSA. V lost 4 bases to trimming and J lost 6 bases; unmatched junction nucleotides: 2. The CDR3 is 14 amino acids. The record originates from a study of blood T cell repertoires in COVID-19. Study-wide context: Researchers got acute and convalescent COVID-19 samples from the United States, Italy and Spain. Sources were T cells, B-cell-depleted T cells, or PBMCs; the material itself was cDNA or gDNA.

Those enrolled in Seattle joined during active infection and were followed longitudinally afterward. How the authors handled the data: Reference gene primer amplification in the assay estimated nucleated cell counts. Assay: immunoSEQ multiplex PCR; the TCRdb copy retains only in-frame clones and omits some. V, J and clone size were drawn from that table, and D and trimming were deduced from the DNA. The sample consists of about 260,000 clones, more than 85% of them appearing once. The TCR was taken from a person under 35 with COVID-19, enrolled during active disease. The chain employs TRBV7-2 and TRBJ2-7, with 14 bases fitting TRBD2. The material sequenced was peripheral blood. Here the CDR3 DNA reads TGTGCCAGCAGCTCTGGACTAGCGGGAGGCGAGCAGTACTTC. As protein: CASSSGLAGGEQYF. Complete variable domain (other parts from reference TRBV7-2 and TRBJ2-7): GAGVSQSPSNKVTEKGKDVELRCDPISGHTALYWYRQSLGQGLEFLIYFQGNSAPDKSGLPSDRFSAERTGGSVSTLTIQRTQQEDSAVYLCASSSGLAGGEQYFGPGTRLTVT.